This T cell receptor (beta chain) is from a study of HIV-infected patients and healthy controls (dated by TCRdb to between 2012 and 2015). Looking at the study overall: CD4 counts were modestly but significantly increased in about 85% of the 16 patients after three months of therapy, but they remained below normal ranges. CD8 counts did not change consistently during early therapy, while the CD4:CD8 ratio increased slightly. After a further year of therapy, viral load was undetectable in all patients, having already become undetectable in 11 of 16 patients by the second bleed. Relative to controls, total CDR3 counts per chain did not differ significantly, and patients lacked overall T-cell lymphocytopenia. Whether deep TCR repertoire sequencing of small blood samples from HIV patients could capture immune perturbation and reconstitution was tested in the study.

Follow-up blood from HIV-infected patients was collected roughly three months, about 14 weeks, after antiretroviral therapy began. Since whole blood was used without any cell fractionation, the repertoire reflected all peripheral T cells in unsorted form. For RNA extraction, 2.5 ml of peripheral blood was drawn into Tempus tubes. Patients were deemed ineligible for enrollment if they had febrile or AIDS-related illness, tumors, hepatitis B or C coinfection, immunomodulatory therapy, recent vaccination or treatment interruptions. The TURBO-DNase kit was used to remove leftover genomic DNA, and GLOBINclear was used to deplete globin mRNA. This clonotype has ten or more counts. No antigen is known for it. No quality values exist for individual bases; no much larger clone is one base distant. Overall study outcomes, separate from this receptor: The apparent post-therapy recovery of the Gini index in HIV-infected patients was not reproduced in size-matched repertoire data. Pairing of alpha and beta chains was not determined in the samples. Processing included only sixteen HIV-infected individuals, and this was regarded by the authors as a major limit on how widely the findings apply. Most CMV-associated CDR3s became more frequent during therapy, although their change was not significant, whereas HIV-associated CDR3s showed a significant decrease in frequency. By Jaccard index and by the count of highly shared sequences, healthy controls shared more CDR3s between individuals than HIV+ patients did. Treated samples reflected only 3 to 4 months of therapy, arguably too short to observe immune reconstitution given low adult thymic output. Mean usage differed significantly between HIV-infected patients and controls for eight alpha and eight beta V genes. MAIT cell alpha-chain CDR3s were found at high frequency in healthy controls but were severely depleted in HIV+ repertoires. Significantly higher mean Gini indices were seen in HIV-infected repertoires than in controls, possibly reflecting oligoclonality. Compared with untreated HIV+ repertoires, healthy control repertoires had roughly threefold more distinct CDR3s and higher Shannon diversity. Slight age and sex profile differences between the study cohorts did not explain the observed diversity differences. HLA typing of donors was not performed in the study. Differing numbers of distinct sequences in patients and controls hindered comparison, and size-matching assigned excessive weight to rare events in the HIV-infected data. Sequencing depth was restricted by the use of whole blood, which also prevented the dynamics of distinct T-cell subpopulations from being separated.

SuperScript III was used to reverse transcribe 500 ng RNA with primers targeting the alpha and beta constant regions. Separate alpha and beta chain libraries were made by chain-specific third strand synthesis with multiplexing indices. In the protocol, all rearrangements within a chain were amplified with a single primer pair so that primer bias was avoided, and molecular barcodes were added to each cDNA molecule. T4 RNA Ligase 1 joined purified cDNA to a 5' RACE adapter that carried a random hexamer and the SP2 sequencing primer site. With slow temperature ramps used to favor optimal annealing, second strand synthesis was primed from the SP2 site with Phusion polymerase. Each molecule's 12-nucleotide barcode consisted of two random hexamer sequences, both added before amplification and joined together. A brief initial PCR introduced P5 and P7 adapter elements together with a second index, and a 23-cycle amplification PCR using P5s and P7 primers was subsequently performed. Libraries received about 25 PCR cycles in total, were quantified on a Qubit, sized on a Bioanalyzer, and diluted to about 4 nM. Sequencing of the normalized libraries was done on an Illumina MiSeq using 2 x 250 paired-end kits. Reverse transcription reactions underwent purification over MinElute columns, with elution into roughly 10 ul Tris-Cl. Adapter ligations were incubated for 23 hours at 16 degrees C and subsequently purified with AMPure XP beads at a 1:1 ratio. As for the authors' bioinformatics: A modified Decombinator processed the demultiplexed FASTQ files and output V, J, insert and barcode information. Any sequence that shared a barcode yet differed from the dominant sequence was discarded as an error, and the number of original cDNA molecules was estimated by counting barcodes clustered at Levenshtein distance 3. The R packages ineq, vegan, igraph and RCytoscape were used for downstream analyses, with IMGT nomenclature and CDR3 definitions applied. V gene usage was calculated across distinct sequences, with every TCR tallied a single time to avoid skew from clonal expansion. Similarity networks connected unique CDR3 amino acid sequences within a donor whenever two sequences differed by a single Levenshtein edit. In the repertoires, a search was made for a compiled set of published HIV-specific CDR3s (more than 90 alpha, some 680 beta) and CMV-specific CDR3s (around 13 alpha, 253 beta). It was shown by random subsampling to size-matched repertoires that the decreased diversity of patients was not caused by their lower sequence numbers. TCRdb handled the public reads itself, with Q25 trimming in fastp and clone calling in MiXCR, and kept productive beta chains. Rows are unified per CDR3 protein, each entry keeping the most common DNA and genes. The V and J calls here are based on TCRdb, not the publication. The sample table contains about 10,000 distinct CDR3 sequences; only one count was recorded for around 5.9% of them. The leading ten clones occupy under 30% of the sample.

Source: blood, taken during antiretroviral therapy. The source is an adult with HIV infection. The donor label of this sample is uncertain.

The CDR3 region has the sequence CASSVGRGLAGTSTDTQYF. The nucleotide sequence reads TGTGCCAGCAGCGTAGGAAGAGGACTAGCGGGAACTAGCACAGATACGCAGTATTTT. Rearrangement joined TRBV9 to TRBJ2-3; 12 bases in between match TRBD2. Taken from cysteine to phenylalanine, the CDR3 has 19 residues. Of all the DNA, just the CDR3 is kept, 57 bases in frame from base 1. CDR1 is given as SGDLS and CDR2 as YYNGEE, both from the germline V gene. After removal of 0 bases from V and 0 bases from J, the junction retains 8 bases not matched to a gene.